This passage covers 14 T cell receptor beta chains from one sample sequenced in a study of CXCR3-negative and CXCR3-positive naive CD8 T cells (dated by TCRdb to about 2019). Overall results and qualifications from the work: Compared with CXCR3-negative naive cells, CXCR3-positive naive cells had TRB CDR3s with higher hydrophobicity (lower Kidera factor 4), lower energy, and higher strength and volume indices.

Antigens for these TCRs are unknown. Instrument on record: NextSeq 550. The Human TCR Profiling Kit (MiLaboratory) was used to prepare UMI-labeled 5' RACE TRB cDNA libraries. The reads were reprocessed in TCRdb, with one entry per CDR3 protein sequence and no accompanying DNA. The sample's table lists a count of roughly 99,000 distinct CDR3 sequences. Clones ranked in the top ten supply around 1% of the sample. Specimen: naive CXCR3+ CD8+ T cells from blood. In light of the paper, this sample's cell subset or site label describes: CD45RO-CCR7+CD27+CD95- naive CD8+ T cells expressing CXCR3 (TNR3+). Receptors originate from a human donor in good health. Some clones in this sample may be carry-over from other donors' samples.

Here the CDR3 reads CASSVRVSGDDTQYF. V is TRBV6-4 and J is TRBJ2-3; TCRdb names TRBD2, which stays unverified in the absence of DNA. The germline CDR1 and CDR2 sequences are MRHNA and SNTAGT. This CDR3 comprises 15 residues.

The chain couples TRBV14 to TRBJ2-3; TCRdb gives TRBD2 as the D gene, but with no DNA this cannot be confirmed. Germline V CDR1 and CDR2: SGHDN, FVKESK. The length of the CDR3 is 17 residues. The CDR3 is CASSQDRASGGTDTQYF.

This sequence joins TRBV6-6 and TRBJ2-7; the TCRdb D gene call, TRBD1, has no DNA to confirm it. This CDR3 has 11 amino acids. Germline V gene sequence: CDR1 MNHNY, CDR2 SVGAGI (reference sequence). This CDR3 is CASSDTGEQYF.

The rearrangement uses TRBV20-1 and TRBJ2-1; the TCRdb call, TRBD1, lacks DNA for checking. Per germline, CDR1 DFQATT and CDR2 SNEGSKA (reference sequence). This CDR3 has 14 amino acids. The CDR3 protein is CSARDGGAANEQFF.

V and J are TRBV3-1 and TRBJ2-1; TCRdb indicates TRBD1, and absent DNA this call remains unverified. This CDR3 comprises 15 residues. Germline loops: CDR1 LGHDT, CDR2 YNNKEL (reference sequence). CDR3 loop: CASSHPGTGYNEQFF.

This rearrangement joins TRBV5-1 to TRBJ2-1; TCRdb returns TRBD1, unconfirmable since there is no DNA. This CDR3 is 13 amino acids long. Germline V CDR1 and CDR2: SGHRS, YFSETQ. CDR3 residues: CASSLDRAWEQFF.

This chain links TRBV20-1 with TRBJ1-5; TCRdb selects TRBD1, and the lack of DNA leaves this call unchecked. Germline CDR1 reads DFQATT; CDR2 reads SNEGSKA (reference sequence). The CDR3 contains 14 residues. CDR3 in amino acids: CSATGTGEVQPQHF.

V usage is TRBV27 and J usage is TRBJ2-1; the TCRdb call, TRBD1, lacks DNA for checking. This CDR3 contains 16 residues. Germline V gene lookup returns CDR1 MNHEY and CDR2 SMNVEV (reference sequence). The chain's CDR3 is CASISTGQGGYNEQFF.

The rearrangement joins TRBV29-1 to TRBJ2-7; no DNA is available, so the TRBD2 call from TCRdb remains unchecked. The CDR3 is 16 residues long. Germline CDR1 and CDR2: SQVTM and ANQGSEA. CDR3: CSVELTSGGEPYEQYF.

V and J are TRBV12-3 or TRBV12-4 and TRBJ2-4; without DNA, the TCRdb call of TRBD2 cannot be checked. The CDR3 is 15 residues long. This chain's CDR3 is CASSRTSGGANIQYF.

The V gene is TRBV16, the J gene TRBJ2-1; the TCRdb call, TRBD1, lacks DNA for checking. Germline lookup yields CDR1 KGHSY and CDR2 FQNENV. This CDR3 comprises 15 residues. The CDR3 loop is CASSVDGAGINEQFF.

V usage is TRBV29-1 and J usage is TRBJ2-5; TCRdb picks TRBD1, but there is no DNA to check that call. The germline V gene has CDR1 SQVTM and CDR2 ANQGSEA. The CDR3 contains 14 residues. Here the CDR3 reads CSVEVVGHMETQYF.

CDR3 sequence: CASSPPGTVYNEQFF. The chain links TRBV6-5 to TRBJ2-1; TCRdb's D gene call, TRBD1, goes unchecked for lack of DNA. This CDR3 spans 15 amino acids. Per the germline V gene, CDR1 is MNHEY and CDR2 is SVGAGI.

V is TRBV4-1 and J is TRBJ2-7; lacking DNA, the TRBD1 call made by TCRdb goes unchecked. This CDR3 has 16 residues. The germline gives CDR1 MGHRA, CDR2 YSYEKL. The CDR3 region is CASSAFPAGRAYEQYF.